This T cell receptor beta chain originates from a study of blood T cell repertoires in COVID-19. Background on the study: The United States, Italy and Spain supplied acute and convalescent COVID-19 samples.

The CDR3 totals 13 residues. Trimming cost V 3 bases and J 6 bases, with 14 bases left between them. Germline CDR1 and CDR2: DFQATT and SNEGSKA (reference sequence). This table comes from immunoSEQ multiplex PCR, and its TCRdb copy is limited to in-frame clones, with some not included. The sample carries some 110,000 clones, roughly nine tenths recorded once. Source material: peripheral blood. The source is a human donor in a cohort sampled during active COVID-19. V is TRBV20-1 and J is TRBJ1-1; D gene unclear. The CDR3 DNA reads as TGCAGTGCTAGTAAGAGTTCGGGATCTGAAGCTTTCTTT. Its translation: CSASKSSGSEAFF.